The rows below give T cell receptor beta chains drawn from one sample of a study of PD-L1 blockade in urothelial cancer. Assay: immunoSEQ multiplex PCR; the TCRdb copy retains only in-frame clones and omits some. The sample has about 81,000 clones, roughly 90% seen once. Sequencing was performed on PBMCs, taken around atezolizumab (anti-PD-L1) treatment. The receptors were sampled from a man between 60 and 75 years old with urothelial cancer. Both conserved end residues are part of each CDR3. Each record gives: V gene, D gene, clone size, J gene, CDR3 protein, CDR3 DNA. The D gene is left open where the match is weak. A row's size may be missing; if present it is once, few, many or a size class.

TRBV5-1	TRBD1	-	TRBJ2-2	CASSFLGQGRTKATNTGELFF	TGCGCCAGCAGCTTCCTGGGACAGGGAAGAACAAAGGCAACGAACACCGGGGAGCTGTTTTTT
TRBV19	-	few	TRBJ1-1	CASGRAGTFTEAFF	TGTGCCAGCGGTAGAGCGGGGACGTTCACTGAAGCTTTCTTT
TRBV5-3	-	-	TRBJ2-2	CARSLSLNKATGELFF	TGTGCCAGAAGCTTGAGTTTGAATAAAGCGACCGGGGAGCTGTTTTTT
TRBV2	-	-	TRBJ1-6	CASSVQGTYNSPLHF	TGTGCCAGCAGTGTTCAGGGAACCTATAATTCACCCCTCCACTTT
TRBV30	-	-	TRBJ2-5	CAWNSGPGETQYF	TGTGCCTGGAATAGTGGCCCGGGAGAGACCCAGTACTTC
TRBV4-3	TRBD1	-	TRBJ1-1	CASSHTGGNTEAFF	TGCGCCAGCAGCCATACAGGGGGGAACACTGAAGCTTTCTTT
TRBV9	-	-	TRBJ1-1	CASSVVGKGTEAFF	TGTGCCAGCAGCGTAGTGGGGAAGGGGACTGAAGCTTTCTTT
TRBV7-2	TRBD1	once	TRBJ1-2	CASRGGQKYGYTF	TGTGCCAGCAGGGGGGGACAGAAGTATGGCTACACCTTC
TRBV4-1	-	-	TRBJ2-7	CASSQLTSRDSNSYEQYF	TGCGCCAGCAGCCAATTAACCTCCCGGGACTCTAACTCCTACGAGCAGTACTTC
TRBV28	TRBD1	-	TRBJ2-5	CASTSPPGQIQETQYF	TGTGCCAGCACCTCCCCTCCGGGACAGATACAAGAGACCCAGTACTTC
TRBV5-4	TRBD1	-	TRBJ1-4	CASRPGTGGKLFF	TGTGCCAGCAGACCCGGGACAGGGGGAAAACTGTTTTTT
TRBV28	TRBD2	-	TRBJ2-7	CASSSVSGSNYEQYF	TGTGCCAGCAGTTCTGTGAGCGGGAGTAACTACGAGCAGTACTTC
TRBV2	-	-	TRBJ1-2	CASMLEGGANYGYTF	TGTGCCAGCATGTTGGAGGGGGGGGCTAACTATGGCTACACCTTC
TRBV5-1	TRBD1	-	TRBJ2-1	CASSLDSVGTGNEQFF	TGCGCCAGCAGCTTGGACTCAGTTGGGACAGGGAATGAGCAGTTCTTC
TRBV15	-	few	TRBJ2-1	CATSSMNEQFF	TGTGCCACCAGCAGTATGAATGAGCAGTTCTTC
TRBV7-2	TRBD2	-	TRBJ2-3	CASRNRWTSGGPSTDTQYF	TGTGCCAGCAGAAACCGCTGGACTAGCGGGGGACCTAGCACAGATACGCAGTATTTT
TRBV19	TRBD1	few	TRBJ1-6	CASSSWDSNSPLHF	TGTGCCAGTAGTAGTTGGGACAGTAATTCACCCCTCCACTTT
TRBV7-6	TRBD1	-	TRBJ2-2	CASSPGQGVDTGELFF	TGTGCCAGCAGCCCCGGACAGGGGGTGGACACCGGGGAGCTGTTTTTT
TRBV29-1	-	-	TRBJ2-7	CSVATGTLSYEQYF	TGCAGCGTGGCTACAGGGACCCTCTCCTACGAGCAGTACTTC
TRBV11-1	-	-	TRBJ2-7	CASSLESLASYEQYF	TGTGCCAGCAGCTTAGAAAGCCTAGCCAGCTACGAGCAGTACTTC
TRBV30	TRBD1	once	TRBJ1-1	CAWMKGQITEAFF	TGTGCCTGGATGAAGGGACAGATTACTGAAGCTTTCTTT
TRBV30	-	once	TRBJ1-5	CAWSGANNQPQHF	TGTGCCTGGTCAGGGGCGAACAATCAGCCCCAGCATTTT